Listed here is a single T cell receptor beta chain. Its specificity is unknown. There are 13 residues in the CDR3. The V gene's germline CDR1 is SGHDN and CDR2 FVKESK. The V end was cut by 0 bases, the J end by 7 bases, with 9 bases between. The sample comes from a study of siplizumab effects on memory and regulatory T cells. General observations from the study: Mappable CD4+ clones that were alloreactive averaged approximately 69% Treg-derived with siplizumab versus 25% to 30% in controls. Naive T cells were seen as more diverse than memory cells and as major alloresponse contributors. Proliferating clones, CD4+ or CD8+, lacked an assignable naive or memory phenotype in roughly 75-95% of cases. A minor share of alloreactive clones matched unstimulated subsets.

Clones were read by immunoSEQ multiplex PCR, and TCRdb kept only the in-frame ones, dropping some. The table records about 100,000 clones, 80% to 95% of them present only once. This chain joins TRBV14 and TRBJ1-2; D remains ambiguous. Sequenced sample: non-Treg CD4+ T cells sorted from blood. This clonotype was sampled from a human donor in good health. CDR3 sequence: CASSQEPWAGYTF. The CDR3 DNA follows: TGTGCCAGCAGCCAAGAGCCTTGGGCTGGCTACACCTTC. Looking up the rest from reference TRBV14 and TRBJ1-2 gives the full variable domain: EAGVTQFPSHSVIEKGQTVTLRCDPISGHDNLYWYRRVMGKEIKFLLHFVKESKQDESGMPNNRFLAERTGGTYSTLKVQPAELEDSGVYFCASSQEPWAGYTFGSGTRLTVV.